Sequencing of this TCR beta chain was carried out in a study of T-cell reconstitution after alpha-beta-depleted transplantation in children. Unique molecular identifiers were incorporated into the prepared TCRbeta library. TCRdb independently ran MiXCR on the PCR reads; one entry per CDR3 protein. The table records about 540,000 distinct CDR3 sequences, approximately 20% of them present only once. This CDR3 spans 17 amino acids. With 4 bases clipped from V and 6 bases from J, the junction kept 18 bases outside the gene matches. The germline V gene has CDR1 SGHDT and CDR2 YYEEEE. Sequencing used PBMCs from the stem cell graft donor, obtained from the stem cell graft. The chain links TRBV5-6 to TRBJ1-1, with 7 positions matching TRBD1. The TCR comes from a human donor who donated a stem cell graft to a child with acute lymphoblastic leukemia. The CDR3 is CASSIGSETGTRPEAFF. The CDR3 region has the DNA TGTGCCAGCAGCATCGGATCCGAGACAGGGACACGCCCTGAAGCTTTCTTT. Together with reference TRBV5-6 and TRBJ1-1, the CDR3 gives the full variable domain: DAGVTQSPTHLIKTRGQQVTLRCSPKSGHDTVSWYQQALGQGPQFIFQYYEEEERQRGNFPDRFSGHQFPNYSSELNVNALLLGDSALYLCASSIGSETGTRPEAFFGQGTRLTVV.